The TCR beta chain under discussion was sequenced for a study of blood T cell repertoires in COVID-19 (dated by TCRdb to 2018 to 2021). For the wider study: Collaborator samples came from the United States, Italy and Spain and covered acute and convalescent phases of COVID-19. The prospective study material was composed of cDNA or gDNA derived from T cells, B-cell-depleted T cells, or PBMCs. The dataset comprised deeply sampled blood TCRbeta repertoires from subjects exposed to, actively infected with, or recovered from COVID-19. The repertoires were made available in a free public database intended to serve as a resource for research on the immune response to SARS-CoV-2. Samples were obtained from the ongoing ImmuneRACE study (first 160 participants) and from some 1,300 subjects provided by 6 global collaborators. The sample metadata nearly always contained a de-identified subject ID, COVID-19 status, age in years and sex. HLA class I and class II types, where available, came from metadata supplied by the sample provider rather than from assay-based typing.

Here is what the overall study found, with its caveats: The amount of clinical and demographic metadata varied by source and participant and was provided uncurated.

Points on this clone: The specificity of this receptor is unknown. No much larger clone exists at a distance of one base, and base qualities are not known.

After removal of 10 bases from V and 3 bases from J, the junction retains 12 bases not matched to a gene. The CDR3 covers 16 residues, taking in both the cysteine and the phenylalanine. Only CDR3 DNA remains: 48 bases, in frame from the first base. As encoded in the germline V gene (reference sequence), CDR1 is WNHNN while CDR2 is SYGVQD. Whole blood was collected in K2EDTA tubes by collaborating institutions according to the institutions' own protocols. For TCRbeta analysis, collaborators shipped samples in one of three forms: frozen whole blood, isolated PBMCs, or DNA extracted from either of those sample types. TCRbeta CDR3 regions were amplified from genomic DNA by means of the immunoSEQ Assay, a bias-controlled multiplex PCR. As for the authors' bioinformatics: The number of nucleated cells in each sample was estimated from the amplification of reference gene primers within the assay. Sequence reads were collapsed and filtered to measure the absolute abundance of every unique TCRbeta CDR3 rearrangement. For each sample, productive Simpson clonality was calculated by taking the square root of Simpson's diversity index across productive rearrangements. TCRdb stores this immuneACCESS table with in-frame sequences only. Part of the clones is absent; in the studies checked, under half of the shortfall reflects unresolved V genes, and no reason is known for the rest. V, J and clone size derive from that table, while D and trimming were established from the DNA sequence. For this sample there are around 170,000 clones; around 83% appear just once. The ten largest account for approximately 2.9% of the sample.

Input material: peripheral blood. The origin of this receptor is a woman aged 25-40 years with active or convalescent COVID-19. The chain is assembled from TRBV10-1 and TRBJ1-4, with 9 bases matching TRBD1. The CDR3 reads CAKDPEQGASNEKLFF. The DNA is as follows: TGCGCCAAAGACCCAGAACAGGGGGCCTCTAATGAAAAACTGTTTTTT.